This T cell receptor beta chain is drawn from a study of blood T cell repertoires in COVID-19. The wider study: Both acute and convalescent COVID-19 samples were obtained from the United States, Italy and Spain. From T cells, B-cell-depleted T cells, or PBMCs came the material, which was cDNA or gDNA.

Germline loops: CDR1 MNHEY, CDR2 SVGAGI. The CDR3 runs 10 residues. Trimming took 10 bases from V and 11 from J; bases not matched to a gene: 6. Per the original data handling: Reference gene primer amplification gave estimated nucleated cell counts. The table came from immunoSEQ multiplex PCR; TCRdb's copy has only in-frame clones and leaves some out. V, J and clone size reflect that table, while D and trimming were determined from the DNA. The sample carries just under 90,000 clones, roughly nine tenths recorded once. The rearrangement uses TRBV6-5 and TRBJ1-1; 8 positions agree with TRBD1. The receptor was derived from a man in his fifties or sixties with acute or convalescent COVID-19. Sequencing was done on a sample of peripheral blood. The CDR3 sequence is CATGQVRAFF. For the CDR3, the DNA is TGTGCCACGGGACAGGTTCGTGCTTTCTTT.